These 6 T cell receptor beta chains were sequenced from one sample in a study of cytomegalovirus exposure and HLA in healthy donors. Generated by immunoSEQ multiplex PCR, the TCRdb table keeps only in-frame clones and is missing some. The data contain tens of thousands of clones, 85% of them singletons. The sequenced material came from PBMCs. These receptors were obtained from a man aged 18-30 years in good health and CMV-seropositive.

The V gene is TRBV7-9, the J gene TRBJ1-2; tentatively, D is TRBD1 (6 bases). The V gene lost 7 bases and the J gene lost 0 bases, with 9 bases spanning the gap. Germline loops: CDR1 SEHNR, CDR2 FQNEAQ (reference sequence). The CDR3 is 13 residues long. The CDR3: CASNREPNYGYTF. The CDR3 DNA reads TGTGCCAGCAACAGGGAGCCTAACTATGGCTACACCTTC.

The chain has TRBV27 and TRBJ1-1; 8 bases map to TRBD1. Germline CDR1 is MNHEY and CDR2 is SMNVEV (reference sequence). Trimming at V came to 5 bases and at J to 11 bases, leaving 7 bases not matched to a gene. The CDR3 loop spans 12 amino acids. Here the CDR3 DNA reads TGTGCCAGCAGTCCATGGACAGGGAGGGCTTTCTTT. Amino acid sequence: CASSPWTGRAFF.

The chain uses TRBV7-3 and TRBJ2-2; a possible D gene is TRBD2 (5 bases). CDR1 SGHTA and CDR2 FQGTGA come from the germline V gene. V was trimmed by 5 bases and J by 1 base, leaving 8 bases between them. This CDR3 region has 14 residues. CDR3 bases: TGTGCCAGCAGCCCCGGACTGAACACCGGGGAGCTGTTTTTT. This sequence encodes CASSPGLNTGELFF.

CDR3 DNA: TGTGCCAGCACCCTTCAGAATGAGCAGTTCTTC. It encodes CASTLQNEQFF. The chain joins TRBV7-8 to TRBJ2-1; D is ambiguous. Between the trimmed V and J ends, which lost 7 bases and 7 bases, there was a span of 8 bases. CDR1 is SGHVS, CDR2 FQNEAQ, per germline. The CDR3 extends over 11 amino acids. Full variable domain (remainder filled in from reference TRBV7-8 and TRBJ2-1): GAGVSQSPRYKVAKRGQDVALRCDPISGHVSLFWYQQALGQGPEFLTYFQNEAQLDKSGLPSDRFFAERPEGSVSTLKIQRTQQEDSAVYLCASTLQNEQFFGPGTRLTVL.

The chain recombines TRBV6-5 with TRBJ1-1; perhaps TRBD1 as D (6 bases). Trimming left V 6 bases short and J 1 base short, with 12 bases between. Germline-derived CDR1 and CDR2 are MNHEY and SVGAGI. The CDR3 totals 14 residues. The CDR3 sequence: CASSLTGPNTEAFF. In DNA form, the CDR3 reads TGTGCCAGCAGCTTAACAGGGCCGAACACTGAAGCTTTCTTT.

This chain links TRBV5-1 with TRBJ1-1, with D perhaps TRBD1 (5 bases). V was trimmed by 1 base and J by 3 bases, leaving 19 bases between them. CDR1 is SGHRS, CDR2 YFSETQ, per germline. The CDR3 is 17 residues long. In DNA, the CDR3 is TGCGCCAGCAGCTTGAGGGCAGGGTTTAGTATGGACACTGAAGCTTTCTTT. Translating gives CASSLRAGFSMDTEAFF.